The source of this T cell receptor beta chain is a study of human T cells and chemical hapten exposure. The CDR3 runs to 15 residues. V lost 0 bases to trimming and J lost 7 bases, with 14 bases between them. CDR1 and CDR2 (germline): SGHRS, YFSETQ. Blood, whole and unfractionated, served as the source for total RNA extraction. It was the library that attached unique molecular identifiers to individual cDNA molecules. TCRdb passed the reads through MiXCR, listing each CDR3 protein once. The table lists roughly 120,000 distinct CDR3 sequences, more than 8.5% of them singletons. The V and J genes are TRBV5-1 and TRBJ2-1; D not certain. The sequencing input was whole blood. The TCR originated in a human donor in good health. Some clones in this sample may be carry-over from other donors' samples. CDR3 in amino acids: CASSLVDVGINEQFF. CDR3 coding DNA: TGCGCCAGCAGCTTGGTGGATGTCGGTATTAATGAGCAGTTCTTC.